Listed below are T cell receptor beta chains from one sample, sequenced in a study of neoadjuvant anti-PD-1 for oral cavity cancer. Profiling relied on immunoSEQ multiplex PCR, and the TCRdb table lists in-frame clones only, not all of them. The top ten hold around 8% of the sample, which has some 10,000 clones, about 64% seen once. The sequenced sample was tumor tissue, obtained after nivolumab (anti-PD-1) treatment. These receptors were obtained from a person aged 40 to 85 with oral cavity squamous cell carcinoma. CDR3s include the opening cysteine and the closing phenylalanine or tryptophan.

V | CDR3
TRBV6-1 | CASSDRRGATGELFF
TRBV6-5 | CASSYGDTQYF
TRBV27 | CASRQGAGSRWTPQHF
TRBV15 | CATLKIDGRNTEAFF
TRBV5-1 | CASSWGTARYGYTF
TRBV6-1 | CASSEDRRSEQYF
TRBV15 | CATSIGQGAYGYTF
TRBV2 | CASSAVTQYF
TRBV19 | CASSPPGQGGGQPQHF
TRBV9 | CASSVLAARSYNEQFF
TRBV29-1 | CSVEPIGGARGYTF
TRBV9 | CASSVGGSGGDEQFF
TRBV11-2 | CASSLQGAGTGELFF
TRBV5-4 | CASSARPSYNSPLHF
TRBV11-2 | CASSTDRARGYTF
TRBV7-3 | CASSLGSGTYEQYF
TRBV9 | CASSLTENYGYTF
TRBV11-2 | CASSLFRVSYEQYF
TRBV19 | CASKGRDRQNSPLHF
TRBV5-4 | CASSGTLGASTDTQYF
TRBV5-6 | CASSLEAAKTRTDTQYF
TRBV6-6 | CASSGTSVSTDTQYF
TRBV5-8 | CASSTGFNSNQPQHF
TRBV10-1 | CASSGLNLGLAREQFF
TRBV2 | CASSEGAGTANSPLHF
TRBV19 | CASSHQGSFNSPLHF